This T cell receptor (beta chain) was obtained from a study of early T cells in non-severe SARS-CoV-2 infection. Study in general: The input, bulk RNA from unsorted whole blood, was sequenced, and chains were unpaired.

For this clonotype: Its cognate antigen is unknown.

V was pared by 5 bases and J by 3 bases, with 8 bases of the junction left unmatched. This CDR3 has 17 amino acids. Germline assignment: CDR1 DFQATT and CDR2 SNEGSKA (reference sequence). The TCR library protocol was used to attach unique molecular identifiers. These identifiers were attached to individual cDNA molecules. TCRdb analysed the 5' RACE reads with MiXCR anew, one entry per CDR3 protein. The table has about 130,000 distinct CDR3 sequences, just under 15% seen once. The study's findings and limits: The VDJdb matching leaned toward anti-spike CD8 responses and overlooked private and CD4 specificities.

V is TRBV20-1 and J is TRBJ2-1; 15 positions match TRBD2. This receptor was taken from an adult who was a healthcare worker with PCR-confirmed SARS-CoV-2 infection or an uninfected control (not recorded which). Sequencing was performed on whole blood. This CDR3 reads CSARTGLAGGFYNEQFF. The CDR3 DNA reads TGCAGTGCTCGCACCGGACTAGCGGGGGGGTTCTACAATGAGCAGTTCTTC.